One sample yielded the 2 T cell receptor beta chains listed below, sequenced in a study of T cells in localized non-small cell lung cancer. Repertoires were generated with immunoSEQ multiplex PCR, while TCRdb's copy carries only in-frame clones and drops some. This table has about 92,000 clones, roughly 91% appearing once. The sequencing used PBMCs, collected before any cancer treatment. The receptor set was obtained from a woman aged 40 to 75 with stage II squamous cell lung carcinoma.

This chain uses TRBV28 with TRBJ1-2; no reliable D call. The germline V gene has CDR1 MDHEN and CDR2 SYDVKM. This CDR3 is 15 amino acids long. With 6 bases removed from V and 3 bases from J, the gap between germline ends came to 17 bases. CDR3 region: CASSLGGPRDYGYTF. CDR3 sequence (DNA): TGTGCCAGCAGCCTGGGAGGCCCGAGAGACTATGGCTACACCTTC.

The V and J genes are TRBV6-1 and TRBJ1-3; D perhaps matches TRBD1 (6 bases). Germline V gene data show CDR1 as MNHNS and CDR2 as SASEGT. V shed 7 bases and J shed 0 bases, with 10 bases lying between them. The CDR3 is made up of 14 amino acids. The CDR3 region is CASTRTASGNTIYF. In DNA form, the CDR3 reads TGTGCCAGCACCCGGACAGCCTCTGGAAACACCATATATTTT.